The clone carrying this TCR beta chain was seen many times. Amplified TCR beta CDR3 regions came from RNA transcripts. HTBI primers were employed in a first-round RT-PCR of the TCR CDR3. One entry per CDR3 protein results from TCRdb running MiXCR on the multiplex PCR reads. The table includes around 440,000 distinct CDR3 sequences, around 14% detected once. CDR3 length equals 15 residues. Deletions cut 0 bases from V and 4 bases from J, with 13 bases between. CDR1 DFQATT and CDR2 SNEGSKA come from the germline V gene (reference sequence). The source of the sample is a study of T cells in Graves' hyperthyroidism and ophthalmopathy.

J is TRBJ1-3 and V is TRBV20-1, with D uncertain. The specimen was blood. This clonotype originated in a young woman with Graves' hyperthyroidism. CDR3: CSARDATSYGNTIYF. CDR3 coding DNA: TGCAGTGCTAGAGACGCGACATCCTACGGAAACACCATATATTTT.